This entry lists 18 T cell receptor beta chains sequenced from one sample in a study of radiotherapy plus CTLA-4 blockade in lung cancer. This table comes from immunoSEQ multiplex PCR, and its TCRdb copy is limited to in-frame clones, with some not included. The sample comprises tens of thousands of clones, approximately 77% of which are singletons, and roughly 3% rests with the top ten. The sequenced sample was peripheral blood, obtained from a patient treated with radiotherapy plus ipilimumab. The receptors here all came from a human donor with non-small cell lung cancer whose response to radiotherapy plus ipilimumab could not be evaluated.

The V gene is TRBV2, the J gene TRBJ2-7; D is uncertain. The CDR3 spans 14 residues. CDR1 SNHLY and CDR2 FYNNEI come from the germline V gene. The V end lost 2 bases, the J end lost 0 bases, and 8 bases lay between the germline ends. CDR3 sequence: CASSEWWSSYEQYF. CDR3 coding DNA: TGTGCCAGCAGTGAATGGTGGAGCTCCTACGAGCAGTACTTC.

This clone was found once. The chain combines TRBV18 with TRBJ1-1; no clear D. This CDR3 has 14 residues. V was pared by 6 bases and J by 2 bases, with 13 bases between. In germline, CDR1 is KGHSH, CDR2 LQKENI. The CDR3 sequence is CASSRRADNTEAFF. For the CDR3, the DNA is TGTGCCAGCTCGAGGAGGGCGGATAACACTGAAGCTTTCTTT.

This clone has a handful of counts. The V gene is TRBV6-5, the J gene TRBJ2-3; 9 nucleotides line up with TRBD1. Per germline, CDR1 MNHEY and CDR2 SVGAGI. V was clipped by 0 bases and J by 7 bases; unmatched bases: 8. This CDR3 is built from 16 residues. The CDR3 region has the DNA TGTGCCAGCAGTTACTCGGGGACAGGGTTTCGCTATACGCAGTATTTT. This translates into CASSYSGTGFRYTQYF.

The rearrangement joins TRBV27 to TRBJ1-5; D uncertain. V lost 0 bases, J lost 4 bases, and 13 bases lay in between. From germline, CDR1 is MNHEY and CDR2 SMNVEV (reference sequence). The CDR3 has 16 amino acids. The CDR3 bases are TGTGCCAGCAGTTTATCCTACGGGGATATGAATCAGCCCCAGCATTTT. It specifies CASSLSYGDMNQPQHF.

This clone was counted between two and nine times. The J gene is TRBJ1-2, the V gene TRBV6-5; no clear D gene. The germline gives CDR1 MNHEY, CDR2 SVGAGI. The CDR3 totals 12 residues. V was pared by 4 bases and J by 4 bases, with 7 bases between. The DNA of the CDR3 is TGTGCCAGCAGTTCCCGGTTCTATGGCTACACCTTC. Its protein product is CASSSRFYGYTF.

This sequence joins TRBV11-3 and TRBJ1-1; 10 positions match TRBD1. Germline V gene data show CDR1 as SGHNT and CDR2 as YENEEA. The V and J ends lost 5 bases and 4 bases, in that order; junction bases with no gene match: 4. The CDR3 covers 14 residues. The CDR3, as DNA: TGTGCCAGCAGCCCGGGACAGGGGACCACTGAAGCTTTCTTT. Encoded protein: CASSPGQGTTEAFF.

The chain has TRBV5-1 and TRBJ1-1; perhaps TRBD1 as D (6 bases). Germline V lookup: CDR1 SGHRS, CDR2 YFSETQ. This CDR3 is built from 16 residues. V was pared by 0 bases and J by 0 bases, with 12 bases between. The CDR3 nucleotides are TGCGCCAGCAGCTTGGAAGGGAGGGGGATGAACACTGAAGCTTTCTTT. Translating it yields CASSLEGRGMNTEAFF.

This clone was recorded a few times. CDR3 DNA sequence: TGTGCCAGCAGTTTCACTAAAGGACAGGGGGCGGCTGAAGCTTTCTTT. It specifies CASSFTKGQGAAEAFF. The chain employs TRBV28 and TRBJ1-1, with 11 positions matching TRBD1. In germline, CDR1 is MDHEN, CDR2 SYDVKM. This CDR3 comprises 16 residues. The J segment lost 6 bases and the V segment lost 3 bases, leaving 9 bases of the junction unmatched. Drawing the rest from reference TRBV28 and TRBJ1-1, the complete variable domain is DVKVTQSSRYLVKRTGEKVFLECVQDMDHENMFWYRQDPGLGLRLIYFSYDVKMKEKGDIPEGYSVSREKKERFSLILESASTNQTSMYLCASSFTKGQGAAEAFFGQGTRLTVV.

In DNA form, the CDR3 reads TGCAGTGCTCGGGACTACGAGCAGTACTTC. Residues: CSARDYEQYF. V gene TRBV20-1 combines with J gene TRBJ2-7; a possible D gene is TRBD2 (5 bases). Trimming stripped 5 bases from V and 3 bases from J, with 5 bases between. There are 10 residues in the CDR3. Germline V gene sequence: CDR1 DFQATT, CDR2 SNEGSKA (reference sequence).

The chain recombines TRBV5-1 with TRBJ1-5, with 12 nucleotides matching TRBD1. This CDR3 comprises 16 residues. V shed 1 base and J 8 bases; nucleotides not matched to a gene: 7. Germline values: CDR1 SGHRS, CDR2 YFSETQ. The DNA of the CDR3 is TGCGCCAGCAGCTTGTGGGGACAGGGGGCCGGGGAGCCCCAGCATTTT. This encodes CASSLWGQGAGEPQHF.

The rearrangement uses TRBV6-5 and TRBJ1-3; D may be TRBD1 (6 bases). The CDR3 contains 14 residues. CDR1 MNHEY and CDR2 SVGAGI come from the germline V gene. V was shortened by 7 bases and J by 4 bases, with 14 bases between the two germline ends. For the CDR3, the DNA is TGTGCCAGCACTCAAGGGGGGGACGGAAACACCATATATTTT. Its protein is CASTQGGDGNTIYF.

The table lists this clone with a count of one. The rearrangement uses TRBV10-1 and TRBJ1-5, with TRBD1 matching 12 bases. Germline V CDR1 and CDR2: WNHNN, SYGVQD (reference sequence). The V segment lost 9 bases and the J segment 2 bases; nucleotides outside the gene matches: 17. The CDR3 covers 19 residues. The CDR3 DNA sequence: TGCGCCAGTCAGTTCGAGGGCCGGGACAGGGGGCTCGGCAATCAGCCCCAGCATTTT. It encodes CASQFEGRDRGLGNQPQHF.

This clone was found a few times. J is TRBJ1-5 and V is TRBV19, with TRBD1 identical over 9 bases. V trimming: 7 bases; J trimming: 7 bases; junction bases outside the gene matches: 11. The CDR3 contains 15 residues. Germline CDR1 is LNHDA and CDR2 is SQIVND (reference sequence). CDR3 sequence (DNA): TGTGCCAGTAAGGATTCGGGACAGGGTCCACAGCCCCAGCATTTT. Amino acid sequence: CASKDSGQGPQPQHF.

This chain joins TRBV28 and TRBJ2-7, with D possibly being TRBD1 (7 bases). The CDR3 is 13 residues long. Trimming took 2 bases from V and 4 from J, leaving 9 bases between them. Germline assignment: CDR1 MDHEN and CDR2 SYDVKM. This CDR3 reads CASSLQGGYEQYF. Here the CDR3 DNA reads TGTGCCAGCAGTTTACAGGGGGGATACGAGCAGTACTTC. Full variable domain (rest looked up from reference TRBV28 and TRBJ2-7): DVKVTQSSRYLVKRTGEKVFLECVQDMDHENMFWYRQDPGLGLRLIYFSYDVKMKEKGDIPEGYSVSREKKERFSLILESASTNQTSMYLCASSLQGGYEQYFGPGTRLTVT.

The J gene is TRBJ1-3, the V gene TRBV6-5; a weak D match, TRBD1 (5 bases). The CDR3 runs 15 residues. V was cut by 6 bases and J by 1 base, with 13 bases left in between. Germline loops: CDR1 MNHEY, CDR2 SVGAGI. The CDR3 here is CASRMTDLSGNTIYF. The CDR3 nucleotides read TGTGCCAGCAGGATGACAGACCTTTCTGGAAACACCATATATTTT.

The chain combines TRBV7-6 with TRBJ2-7; perhaps TRBD2 as D (5 bases). The CDR3 has 16 amino acids. The germline V gene has CDR1 SGHVS and CDR2 FNYEAQ. V was clipped by 2 bases and J by 0 bases, with 14 bases between them. The chain's CDR3 is CASSLFVGSRSYEQYF. The CDR3 region has the DNA TGTGCCAGCAGCTTATTCGTTGGGAGTCGCTCCTACGAGCAGTACTTC. The full variable domain, completed using reference TRBV7-6 and TRBJ2-7, is GAGVSQSPRYKVTKRGQDVALRCDPISGHVSLYWYRQALGQGPEFLTYFNYEAQQDKSGLPNDRFSAERPEGSISTLTIQRTEQRDSAMYRCASSLFVGSRSYEQYFGPGTRLTVT.

The genes are TRBV28 and TRBJ1-6; 7 nucleotides agree with TRBD1. The CDR3 is made up of 14 amino acids. V trimming: 4 bases; J trimming: 10 bases; junction bases outside the gene matches: 7. The germline gives CDR1 MDHEN, CDR2 SYDVKM. CDR3 nucleotides: TGTGCCAGCAGTTCCTGGGCAGGGGGATCACCCCTCCACTTT. It translates to CASSSWAGGSPLHF.

This chain connects TRBV7-8 to TRBJ2-3, with TRBD1 matching over 7 bases. CDR1 and CDR2 from the germline V gene are SGHVS and FQNEAQ. With V trimmed by 5 bases and J by 2 bases, 7 bases remained unmatched. The CDR3 totals 15 residues. This CDR3 is CASSPWTGSTDTQYF. The CDR3 coding sequence is TGTGCCAGCAGCCCCTGGACAGGTTCCACAGATACGCAGTATTTT.